This TCR beta chain was captured by sequencing in a study of T cells in Graves' hyperthyroidism and ophthalmopathy. General observations from the study: With a median lead of approximately 6.4 months before onset, the model predicted ophthalmopathy. A model built on 13 V-J features separated ophthalmopathy from stable hyperthyroidism. Within blood appeared most thyroid clonotypes that had expanded above 0.001.

About this clonotype itself: Its antigen is unidentified.

Trimming removed 1 base from V and 6 bases from J, with 7 bases in between. The CDR3 length is 12 residues. The TCR beta CDR3 regions underwent amplification using RNA transcripts as the source. Researchers ran a first-round RT-PCR on the TCR CDR3 using the HTBI primer set. MiXCR, run by TCRdb on the multiplex PCR reads, gives a single entry per CDR3 protein. The sample lists roughly 290,000 distinct CDR3 sequences; less than 15% were seen once. The receptor was isolated from a woman in her twenties or thirties with Graves' hyperthyroidism that later progressed to Graves' ophthalmopathy. The rearrangement uses TRBV12-3 or TRBV12-4 and TRBJ2-7; D uncertain. The sample comprised blood. The CDR3 here is CASSLVNGEQYF. CDR3 nucleotide sequence: TGTGCCAGCAGTTTAGTTAACGGCGAGCAGTACTTC.